A selection of T cell receptor beta chains follows, all from one sample in a study of metastatic and nonmetastatic thyroid tumors. TCRdb re-analyzed the PCR reads through MiXCR. The sample holds about 17,000 clones; 25% to 35% are singletons and the top ten take roughly 15%. The specimen sequenced was tumor tissue. Every receptor here comes from a female donor with papillary thyroid cancer or a benign thyroid nodule (not recorded which). Some clones in this sample may be carry-over from other donors' samples. Both conserved end residues are trimmed from each CDR3. The order of the fields is J gene, V gene, CDR3 protein.

J gene: TRBJ1-1; V gene: TRBV5-1; CDR3 protein: ASSPSRLGRPEAF
J gene: TRBJ2-7; V gene: TRBV2; CDR3 protein: ATGLAAAGEQY
J gene: TRBJ1-6; V gene: TRBV18; CDR3 protein: ASSRDRLNSPLH
J gene: TRBJ2-3; V gene: TRBV9; CDR3 protein: ASSVRDRQTDTQY
J gene: TRBJ2-1; V gene: TRBV20-1; CDR3 protein: SARDPWTPRDVEQF
J gene: TRBJ2-7; V gene: TRBV18; CDR3 protein: ASSPSLPRASQGDEQY
J gene: TRBJ2-2; V gene: TRBV27; CDR3 protein: ASTTRGTENTGELF
J gene: TRBJ2-5; V gene: TRBV19; CDR3 protein: ASSISSRAWETQY
J gene: TRBJ2-2; V gene: TRBV6-5; CDR3 protein: ASSWGAGDTGELF
J gene: TRBJ1-6; V gene: TRBV6-1; CDR3 protein: ASSELDRSRPLH
J gene: TRBJ2-1; V gene: TRBV20-1; CDR3 protein: SASRGGWNEQF
J gene: TRBJ2-5; V gene: TRBV4-3; CDR3 protein: ASSQGATGEETQY
J gene: TRBJ2-7; V gene: TRBV7-2; CDR3 protein: ASSPRQGSYEQY
J gene: TRBJ2-5; V gene: TRBV7-3; CDR3 protein: ASSTASRGETQY
J gene: TRBJ1-5; V gene: TRBV19; CDR3 protein: ASSMSQRPQH
J gene: TRBJ2-7; V gene: TRBV3-1; CDR3 protein: ASSGRQGSYEQY
J gene: TRBJ1-3; V gene: TRBV12-3/TRBV12-4; CDR3 protein: ASSLGHASPTIY
J gene: TRBJ2-7; V gene: TRBV27; CDR3 protein: TIAPGTGEYEQY
J gene: TRBJ2-7; V gene: TRBV20-1; CDR3 protein: SARGSQGQQSYEKY
J gene: TRBJ2-3; V gene: TRBV9; CDR3 protein: ASSDVGSTDAQY
J gene: TRBJ1-1; V gene: TRBV28; CDR3 protein: ASSFTLTNTEAF
J gene: TRBJ2-5; V gene: TRBV20-1; CDR3 protein: SASGQGGETQY
J gene: TRBJ1-1; V gene: TRBV3-1; CDR3 protein: ASSHNGAEAF
J gene: TRBJ2-1; V gene: TRBV30; CDR3 protein: AWSDDRDEQF
J gene: TRBJ2-7; V gene: TRBV15; CDR3 protein: ATSRSAGGSYEQY
J gene: TRBJ2-7; V gene: TRBV2; CDR3 protein: ASTLDLNYEQY
J gene: TRBJ2-3; V gene: TRBV5-6; CDR3 protein: SSSLSPFSGEYTDTQY
J gene: TRBJ2-7; V gene: TRBV12-3/TRBV12-4; CDR3 protein: ASIRLEDPGEQY
J gene: TRBJ2-4; V gene: TRBV4-3; CDR3 protein: ASSPTAGIQNIQY
J gene: TRBJ2-7; V gene: TRBV27; CDR3 protein: ASGFWDSSYEQY
J gene: TRBJ2-7; V gene: TRBV6-2/TRBV6-3; CDR3 protein: ANTPGLSRDREGEQY
J gene: TRBJ2-7; V gene: TRBV5-1; CDR3 protein: ASSLAGQGNEQY
J gene: TRBJ1-1; V gene: TRBV27; CDR3 protein: ASSYSMNTEAF
J gene: TRBJ2-5; V gene: TRBV20-1; CDR3 protein: SVSGEETQY
J gene: TRBJ2-1; V gene: TRBV6-1; CDR3 protein: ASSRIISGRFEQF
J gene: TRBJ2-7; V gene: TRBV6-1; CDR3 protein: ASSDVAGVSYEQY
J gene: TRBJ1-6; V gene: TRBV9; CDR3 protein: ASSVGPTSPLH
J gene: TRBJ1-1; V gene: TRBV2; CDR3 protein: ASSAPGLNTEAF
J gene: TRBJ2-1; V gene: TRBV12-3/TRBV12-4; CDR3 protein: ASSRPPNEQF
J gene: TRBJ2-1; V gene: TRBV20-1; CDR3 protein: SAFGTSFVGNF
J gene: TRBJ1-3; V gene: TRBV7-6; CDR3 protein: ASSLVQGAIGNTIY
J gene: TRBJ2-7; V gene: TRBV18; CDR3 protein: ASSPPSGTGEQY